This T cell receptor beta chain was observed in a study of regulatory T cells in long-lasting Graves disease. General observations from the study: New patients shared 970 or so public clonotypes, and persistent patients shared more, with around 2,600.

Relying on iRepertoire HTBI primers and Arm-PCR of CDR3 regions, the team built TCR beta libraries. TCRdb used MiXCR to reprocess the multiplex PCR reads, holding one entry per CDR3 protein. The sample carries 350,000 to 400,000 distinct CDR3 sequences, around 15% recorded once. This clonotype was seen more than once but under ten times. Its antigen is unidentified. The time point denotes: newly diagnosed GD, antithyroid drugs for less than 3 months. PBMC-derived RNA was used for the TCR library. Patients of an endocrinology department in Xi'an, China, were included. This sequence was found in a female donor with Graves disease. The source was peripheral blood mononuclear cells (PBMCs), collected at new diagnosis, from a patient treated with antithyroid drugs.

In nucleotides, the CDR3 is TGTGCCACCTACTTAGTTGGGGGCGGCTCCTACGAGCAGTACTTC. This gives the protein CATYLVGGGSYEQYF. The chain recombines TRBV6-1 with TRBJ2-7, with D maybe TRBD1 (6 bases). The germline V gene has CDR1 MNHNS and CDR2 SASEGT. Trimming removed 10 bases from V and 0 bases from J, with 19 bases in between. The CDR3 loop spans 15 amino acids.